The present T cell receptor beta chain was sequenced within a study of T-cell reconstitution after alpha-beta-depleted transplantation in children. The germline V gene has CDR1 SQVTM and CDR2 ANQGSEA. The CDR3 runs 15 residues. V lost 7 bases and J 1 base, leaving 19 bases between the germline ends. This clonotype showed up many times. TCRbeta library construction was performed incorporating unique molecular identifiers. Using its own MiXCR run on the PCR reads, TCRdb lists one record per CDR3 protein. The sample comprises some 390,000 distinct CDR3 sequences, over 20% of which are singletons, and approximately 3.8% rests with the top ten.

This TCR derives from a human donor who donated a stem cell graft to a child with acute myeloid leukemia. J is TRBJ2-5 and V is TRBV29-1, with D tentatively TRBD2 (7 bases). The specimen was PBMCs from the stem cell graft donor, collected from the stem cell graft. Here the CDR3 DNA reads TGCAGCGCCATAAGGGGGGGCTCGGCCCAAGAGACCCAGTACTTC. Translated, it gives CSAIRGGSAQETQYF. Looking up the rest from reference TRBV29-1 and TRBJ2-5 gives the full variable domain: SAVISQKPSRDICQRGTSLTIQCQVDSQVTMMFWYRQQPGQSLTLIATANQGSEATYESGFVIDKFPISRPNLTFSTLTVSNMSPEDSSIYLCSAIRGGSAQETQYFGPGTRLLVL.